The present entry profiles one T cell receptor beta chain with its context. The method was immunoSEQ multiplex PCR; TCRdb's version includes in-frame clones alone and lacks a portion of them. The sample carries 25,000 to 30,000 clones, 80% to 90% recorded once. This specimen comes from a study of T cells in localized non-small cell lung cancer. The sequencing here drew on peripheral blood, taken before any cancer treatment. This TCR was recovered from a woman between 18 and 49 years old with stage I lung adenocarcinoma.

In DNA form, the CDR3 reads TGTGCCAGCAGCCCTCGACAGGTCAATGAGCAGTTCTTC. Its protein product is CASSPRQVNEQFF. The chain recombines TRBV7-2 with TRBJ2-1; perhaps TRBD1 as D (6 bases). V was shortened by 5 bases and J by 6 bases, with 11 bases between the two germline ends. Germline V gives CDR1 SGHTA, CDR2 FQGNSA. This CDR3 spans 13 amino acids.